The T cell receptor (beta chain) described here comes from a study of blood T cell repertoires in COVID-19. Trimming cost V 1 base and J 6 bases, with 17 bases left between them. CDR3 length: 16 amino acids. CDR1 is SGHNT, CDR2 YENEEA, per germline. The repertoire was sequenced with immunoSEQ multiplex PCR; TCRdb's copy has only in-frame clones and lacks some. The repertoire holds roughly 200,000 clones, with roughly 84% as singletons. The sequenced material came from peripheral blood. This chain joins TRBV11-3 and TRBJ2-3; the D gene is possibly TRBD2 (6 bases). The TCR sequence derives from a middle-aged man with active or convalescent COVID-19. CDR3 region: CASSLGPGGGSDTQYF. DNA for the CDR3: TGTGCCAGCAGCTTAGGACCGGGCGGAGGGTCGGATACGCAGTATTTT.